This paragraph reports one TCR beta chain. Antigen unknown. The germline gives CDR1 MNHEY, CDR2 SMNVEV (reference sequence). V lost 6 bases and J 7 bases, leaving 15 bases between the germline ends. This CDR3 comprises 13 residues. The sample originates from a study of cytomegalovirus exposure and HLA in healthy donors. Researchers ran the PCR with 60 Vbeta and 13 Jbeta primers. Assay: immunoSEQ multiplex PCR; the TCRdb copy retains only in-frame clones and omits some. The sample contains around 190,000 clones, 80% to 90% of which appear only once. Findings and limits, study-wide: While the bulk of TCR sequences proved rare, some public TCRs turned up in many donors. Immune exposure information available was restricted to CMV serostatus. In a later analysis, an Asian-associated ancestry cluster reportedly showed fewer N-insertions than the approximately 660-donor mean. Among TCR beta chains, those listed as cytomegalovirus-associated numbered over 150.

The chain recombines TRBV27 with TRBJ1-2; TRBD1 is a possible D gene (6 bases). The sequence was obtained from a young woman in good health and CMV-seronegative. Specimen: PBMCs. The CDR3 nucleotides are TGTGCCAGCAGCTTTGACAGGTCGGGTGGCTACACCTTC. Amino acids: CASSFDRSGGYTF.